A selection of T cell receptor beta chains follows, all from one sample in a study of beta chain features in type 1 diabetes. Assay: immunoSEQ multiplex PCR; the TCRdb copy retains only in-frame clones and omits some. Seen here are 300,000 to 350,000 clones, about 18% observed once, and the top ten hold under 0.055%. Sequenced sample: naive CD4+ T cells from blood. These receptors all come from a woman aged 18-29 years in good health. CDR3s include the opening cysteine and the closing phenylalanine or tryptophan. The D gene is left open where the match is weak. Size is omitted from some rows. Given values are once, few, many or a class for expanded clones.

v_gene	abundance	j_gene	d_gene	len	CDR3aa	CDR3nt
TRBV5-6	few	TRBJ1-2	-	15	CASSLFGTSNYGYTF	TGTGCCAGCAGCTTGTTCGGGACTTCTAACTATGGCTACACCTTC
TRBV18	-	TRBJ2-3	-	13	CASSSPSTDTQYF	TGTGCCAGCTCATCACCCTCCACAGATACGCAGTATTTT
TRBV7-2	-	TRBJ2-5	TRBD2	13	CASSLLAGRGVYF	TGTGCCAGCAGCCTACTAGCGGGAAGGGGAGTTTACTTC
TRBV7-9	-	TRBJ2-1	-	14	CASSFPLGVYEQFF	TGTGCCAGCAGCTTTCCACTCGGGGTCTATGAGCAGTTCTTC
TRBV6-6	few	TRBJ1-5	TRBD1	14	CASRETGGEQPQHF	TGTGCCAGCAGGGAAACAGGGGGCGAGCAGCCCCAGCATTTT
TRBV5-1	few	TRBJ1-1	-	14	CASSFRQRGTEAFF	TGCGCCAGCAGCTTCCGGCAAAGGGGCACTGAAGCTTTCTTT
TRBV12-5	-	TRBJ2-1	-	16	CASGWRDFSSYNEQFF	TGTGCTAGTGGTTGGAGGGACTTTAGCTCCTACAATGAGCAGTTCTTC
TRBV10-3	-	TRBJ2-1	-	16	CAISASRGGAYNEQFF	TGTGCCATCAGTGCGTCGCGAGGAGGGGCCTACAATGAGCAGTTCTTC
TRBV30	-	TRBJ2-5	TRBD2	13	CAWSSRGRETQYF	TGTGCCTGGAGTTCGCGGGGGAGGGAGACCCAGTACTTC
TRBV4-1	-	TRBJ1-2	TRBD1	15	CASSQPRQGFYGYTF	TGCGCCAGCAGCCAACCGAGACAGGGTTTTTATGGCTACACCTTC
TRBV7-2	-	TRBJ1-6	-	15	CASSFLAGRYSPLHF	TGTGCCAGCAGCTTTCTGGCAGGGAGGTATTCACCCCTCCACTTT
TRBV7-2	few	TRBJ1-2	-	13	CASSLGGSAGYTF	TGTGCCAGCAGCTTAGGAGGCAGTGCCGGCTACACCTTC
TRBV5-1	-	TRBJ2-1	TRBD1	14	CASSTRDRENEQFF	TGCGCCAGCAGCACCCGGGACAGGGAGAATGAGCAGTTCTTC
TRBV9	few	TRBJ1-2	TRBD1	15	CASSGTGQGILGYTF	TGTGCCAGCAGCGGAACGGGACAGGGGATCTTGGGCTACACCTTC
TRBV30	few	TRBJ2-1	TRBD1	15	CAWSVGTGQTNEQFF	TGTGCCTGGAGTGTAGGGACAGGGCAAACCAATGAGCAGTTCTTC
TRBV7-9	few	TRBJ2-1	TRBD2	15	CASSLGLADYNEQFF	TGTGCCAGCAGCTTAGGACTAGCGGACTACAATGAGCAGTTCTTC
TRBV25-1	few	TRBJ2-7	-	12	CASSRGRHEQYF	TGTGCCAGCAGTCGCGGGCGCCACGAGCAGTACTTC
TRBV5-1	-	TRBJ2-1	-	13	CASSLIPGDEQFF	TGCGCCAGCAGCTTGATCCCCGGGGATGAGCAGTTCTTC
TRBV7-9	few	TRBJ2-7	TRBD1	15	CASSLAGTGVGEQYF	TGTGCCAGCAGCTTAGCAGGTACAGGGGTTGGTGAGCAGTACTTC
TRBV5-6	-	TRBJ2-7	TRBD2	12	CASSREGYEQYF	TGTGCCAGCAGTCGGGAGGGCTACGAGCAGTACTTC
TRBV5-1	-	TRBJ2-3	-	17	CASSPLREGVGTDTQYF	TGCGCCAGCAGCCCCCTTCGCGAAGGGGTGGGTACAGATACGCAGTATTTT
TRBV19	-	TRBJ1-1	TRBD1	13	CASSRDRNTEAFF	TGTGCCAGTAGTAGGGACAGGAACACTGAAGCTTTCTTT
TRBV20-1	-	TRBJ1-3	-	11	CSAYGGNTIYF	TGCAGTGCCTACGGTGGAAACACCATATATTTT
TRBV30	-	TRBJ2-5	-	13	CAWSARTDLTQYF	TGTGCCTGGAGTGCCCGGACTGATCTGACCCAGTACTTC
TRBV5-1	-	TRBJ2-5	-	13	CASSLEPGETQYF	TGCGCCAGCAGCTTGGAGCCAGGAGAGACCCAGTACTTC
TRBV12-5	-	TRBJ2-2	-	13	CASGYSGSRELFF	TGTGCTAGTGGTTATAGCGGAAGCCGGGAGCTGTTTTTT
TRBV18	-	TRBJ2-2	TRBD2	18	CASSPDGLAGLNTGELFF	TGTGCCAGCTCACCAGACGGACTAGCGGGGCTGAACACCGGGGAGCTGTTTTTT
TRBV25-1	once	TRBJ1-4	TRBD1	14	CASSAQYRGEKLFF	TGTGCCAGCAGTGCCCAATACAGGGGTGAAAAACTGTTTTTT
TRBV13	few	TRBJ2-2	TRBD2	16	CASSSRGGSLTGELFF	TGTGCCAGCAGCTCCCGGGGGGGCAGTTTGACCGGGGAGCTGTTTTTT
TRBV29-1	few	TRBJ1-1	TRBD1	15	CSAARQGGGGTEAFF	TGCAGCGCTGCGAGACAGGGGGGAGGGGGAACTGAAGCTTTCTTT
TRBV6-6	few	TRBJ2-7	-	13	CASRDRRAYEQYF	TGTGCCAGCCGTGACAGGCGAGCCTACGAGCAGTACTTC
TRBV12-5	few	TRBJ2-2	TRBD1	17	CASGLRQATGNPGELFF	TGTGCTAGTGGGCTCCGCCAAGCGACAGGGAATCCCGGGGAGCTGTTTTTT
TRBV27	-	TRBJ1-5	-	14	CASSRYLGRQPQHF	TGTGCCAGCAGTCGCTACTTGGGGAGGCAGCCCCAGCATTTT
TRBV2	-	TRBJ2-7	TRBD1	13	CASKLGQGDEQYF	TGTGCCAGCAAGCTCGGACAGGGCGACGAGCAGTACTTC
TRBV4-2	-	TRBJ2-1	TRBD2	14	CASSPQGLAGEQFF	TGTGCCAGCAGCCCCCAAGGACTAGCCGGTGAGCAGTTCTTC
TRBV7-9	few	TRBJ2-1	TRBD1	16	CASSPGTGDQYNEQFF	TGTGCCAGCAGCCCTGGGACAGGGGACCAGTACAATGAGCAGTTCTTC
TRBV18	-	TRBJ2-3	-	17	CASSPPGAGWHTDTQYF	TGTGCCAGCTCACCACCGGGGGCAGGGTGGCACACAGATACGCAGTATTTT
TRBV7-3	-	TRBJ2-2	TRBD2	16	CASRISGGSNTGELFF	TGTGCCAGCAGGATCTCGGGGGGGAGCAACACCGGGGAGCTGTTTTTT
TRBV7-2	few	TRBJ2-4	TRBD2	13	CASSRLANNIQYF	TGTGCCAGCAGCCGACTAGCGAACAACATTCAGTACTTC
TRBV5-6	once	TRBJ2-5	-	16	CASSLVIRGEQETQYF	TGTGCCAGCAGCTTGGTGATCCGGGGAGAACAAGAGACCCAGTACTTC
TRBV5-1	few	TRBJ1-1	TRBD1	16	CASRYLEGASGTEAFF	TGCGCCAGCCGCTACCTCGAGGGGGCCTCTGGCACTGAAGCTTTCTTT
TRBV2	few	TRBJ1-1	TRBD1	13	CASTDNGGTAAFF	TGTGCCAGCACCGACAACGGTGGGACAGCAGCTTTCTTT